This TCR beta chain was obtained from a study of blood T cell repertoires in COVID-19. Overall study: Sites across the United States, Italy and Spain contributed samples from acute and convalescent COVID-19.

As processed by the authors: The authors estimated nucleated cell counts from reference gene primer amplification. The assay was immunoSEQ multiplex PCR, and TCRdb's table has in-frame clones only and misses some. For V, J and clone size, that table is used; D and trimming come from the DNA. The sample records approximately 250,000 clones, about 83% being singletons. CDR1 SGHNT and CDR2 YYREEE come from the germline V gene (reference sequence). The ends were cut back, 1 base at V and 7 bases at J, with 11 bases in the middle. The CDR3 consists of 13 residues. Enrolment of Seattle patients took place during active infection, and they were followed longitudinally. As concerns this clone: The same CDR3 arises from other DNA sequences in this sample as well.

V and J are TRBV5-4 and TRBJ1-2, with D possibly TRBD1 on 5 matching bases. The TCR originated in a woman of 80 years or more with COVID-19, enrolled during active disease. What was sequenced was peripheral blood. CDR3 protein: CASSLQGVGGYTF. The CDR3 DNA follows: TGTGCCAGCAGCTTGCAAGGGGTTGGTGGCTACACCTTC.